The 11 T cell receptor beta chains given below trace back to one sample, sequenced in a study of molecular identifiers for immune sequencing clone quantification. TCRdb called the PCR reads again in MiXCR, with one record for every CDR3 protein. This table holds fewer than 350,000 distinct CDR3 sequences, 20% to 25% found once. Sequenced: naive CD8+ T cells from blood, with Jurkat cell RNA spiked in. As for subset: FACS-sorted CD8+CD4-CCR7+CD45RA+ naive T cells. The receptors stem from a human donor in good health. Some libraries in this study had Jurkat cell RNA spiked in.

This clonotype came up many times. The V call is TRBV4-3, the J call TRBJ2-5; 8 bases agree with TRBD1. CDR3 size: 14 residues. V shed 0 bases, J shed 5 bases, and the junction held 2 bases outside the gene matches. Germline V gives CDR1 LGHNA, CDR2 YSLEER. This CDR3 is CASSQEDRAETQYF. CDR3 nucleotides: TGCGCCAGCAGCCAAGAGGACAGGGCCGAGACCCAGTACTTC.

Concerning this clonotype itself: This sequence may be a read error, since a much larger clone differs from it by one base. The chain has TRBV5-8 and TRBJ2-1; D may correspond to TRBD1 or TRBD2 (6 bases each). Germline lookup yields CDR1 SGHTS and CDR2 YDEGEE. V lost 4 bases and J lost 2, with 10 bases in between. The CDR3 consists of 14 residues. In DNA form, the CDR3 reads TGTGCCAGCAGCCCGGGGGCCACCTACAATGAGCAGTTCTTC. It codes for CASSPGATYNEQFF.

At least ten counts were recorded for this clonotype. The genes are TRBV27 and TRBJ2-5, with TRBD2 identical over 12 bases. V was clipped by 6 bases and J by 1 base; unmatched bases: 6. From germline, CDR1 is MNHEY and CDR2 SMNVEV (reference sequence). This CDR3 has 16 residues. The CDR3 region has the DNA TGTGCCAGCAGCCCCCCGGGACTAGCGGGCCAAGAGACCCAGTACTTC. Protein sequence: CASSPPGLAGQETQYF.

The table lists this clonotype with many counts. The chain has TRBV6-5 and TRBJ2-6; the D is unclear. Per the germline V gene, CDR1 is MNHEY and CDR2 is SVGAGI. The CDR3 covers 16 residues. Trimming removed 0 bases from V and 0 bases from J, with 6 bases in between. The CDR3 coding sequence is TGTGCCAGCAGTTACTCCACTTTCTCTGGGGCCAACGTCCTGACTTTC. Amino acid sequence: CASSYSTFSGANVLTF.

The rearrangement joins TRBV27 to TRBJ2-7; possibly TRBD1 for D (5 bases). The CDR3 extends over 14 amino acids. V lost 5 bases to trimming and J lost 0 bases, with 11 bases between them. Germline CDR1 MNHEY, CDR2 SMNVEV (reference sequence). CDR3 sequence (DNA): TGTGCCAGCAGTATGGCAGGGTCCTCCTACGAGCAGTACTTC. Its protein is CASSMAGSSYEQYF.

This clonotype came up once. A read error may be the cause here, since a much bigger clone is one base away. The V gene is TRBV6-1, the J gene TRBJ1-1; D is undetermined. The CDR3 contains 10 residues. Trimming took off 9 bases at V and 10 bases at J, with 12 bases between the two ends. The germline V gene has CDR1 MNHNS and CDR2 SASEGT. The CDR3 DNA sequence: TGTGCCAGTACAGCTGCTGGAGCTTTCTTT. Amino acids: CASTAAGAFF.

This clonotype has at least ten counts. The CDR3 DNA sequence: TGTGCCACCATTGGGGACAGTTTGTACCAAGAGACCCAGTACTTC. This translates into CATIGDSLYQETQYF. The chain employs TRBV28 and TRBJ2-5, with TRBD1 identical over 7 bases. Germline CDR1 MDHEN, CDR2 SYDVKM. The CDR3 loop spans 15 amino acids. After removal of 10 bases from V and 0 bases from J, the junction contained 11 bases not matched to a gene.

This clonotype was seen at least ten times. The chain recombines TRBV5-5 with TRBJ1-6; D call uncertain. Germline V gene lookup returns CDR1 SGHKS and CDR2 YYEKEE (reference sequence). The CDR3 extends over 14 amino acids. V was cut by 5 bases and J by 8 bases, with 14 bases left in between. CDR3 nucleotides: TGTGCCAGCAGATGGGTTATCCCCGATTCACCCCTCCACTTT. Residues: CASRWVIPDSPLHF.

In its sample, this clonotype was seen many times. The chain combines TRBV12-3 or TRBV12-4 with TRBJ2-1, with 7 bases aligning to TRBD1. The CDR3 runs to 16 residues. J lost 2 bases, V lost 2 bases, and 6 bases had no gene match. The CDR3 region is CASSLLGQGAYNEQFF. In DNA form, the CDR3 reads TGTGCCAGCAGTTTATTAGGTCAGGGGGCCTACAATGAGCAGTTCTTC.

The chain has TRBV19 and TRBJ1-2; a possible D gene is TRBD1 (5 bases). The CDR3 sequence is 15 residues long. The V gene lost 5 bases and the J gene lost 3 bases, with 16 bases spanning the gap. Germline loops: CDR1 LNHDA, CDR2 SQIVND (reference sequence). The CDR3 nucleotides read TGTGCCAGTAGTCCTAGCGGGGGACCGTACTATGGCTACACCTTC. Its protein is CASSPSGGPYYGYTF.

This clonotype occurred many times. The chain's CDR3 is CASSNPPAGTQYF. The CDR3 coding sequence is TGTGCCAGTAGTAACCCCCCGGCCGGGACCCAGTACTTC. This rearrangement joins TRBV19 to TRBJ2-5; D gene uncertain. Germline V gives CDR1 LNHDA, CDR2 SQIVND (reference sequence). Trimming left V 4 bases short and J 7 bases short, with 13 bases between. The CDR3 runs 13 residues.